These 9 T cell receptor beta chains share one sample of origin, sequenced in a study of T cell repertoires in cytomegalovirus infection. TCRdb redid the calling of the reads with MiXCR, one entry per CDR3 protein. The repertoire holds about 890,000 distinct CDR3 sequences, roughly 30% seen once, with under 15% in the top ten. Their target antigens are unknown. The material was cultured CD8+ T cells from PBMCs, obtained from culture after CMV antigen stimulation. All receptors come from a human donor in good health (CMV status not recorded). Some clones in this sample may be carry-over from other donors' samples.

As for this clonotype: At one end, the junction sequence differs from germline, possibly due to a read error. The J gene is TRBJ2-1, the V gene TRBV7-7; maybe TRBD2 (6 bases). The germline V gene has CDR1 SSHAT and CDR2 FNYEAQ (reference sequence). This CDR3 is 15 amino acids long. CDR3 bases: TGTGCTAGCAGCTTGGCGGGGCCCGCCTACAATGAGCAGTTCTTC. It is translated as CASSLAGPAYNEQFF. Supplemented by reference TRBV7-7 and TRBJ2-1, the full variable domain reads GAGVSQSPRYKVTKRGQDVTLRCDPISSHATLYWYQQALGQGPEFLTYFNYEAQPDKSGLPSDRFSAERPEGSISTLTIQRTEQRDSAMYRCASSLAGPAYNEQFFGPGTRLTVL.

V usage is TRBV6-2 or TRBV6-3 and J usage is TRBJ2-6; D tentatively fits TRBD1 or TRBD2 (5 bases each). The germline V gene has CDR1 MNHEY and CDR2 SVGEGT. The V and J ends lost 4 bases and 4 bases respectively, with 8 bases between them. This CDR3 comprises 14 residues. Here the CDR3 reads CASSWGNGANVLTF. The CDR3 region has the DNA TGTGCCAGCAGTTGGGGGAACGGGGCCAACGTCCTGACTTTC.

The table lists this clonotype with many counts. V and J are TRBV5-6 and TRBJ2-1; tentative D call: TRBD1 (5 bases). The CDR3 loop spans 14 amino acids. Germline CDR1 is SGHDT and CDR2 is YYEEEE. Trimming took 3 bases from V and 7 from J, leaving 14 bases between them. CDR3 region: CASSWGRLRNEQFF. Written as DNA, the CDR3 is TGTGCCAGCAGCTGGGGCAGGTTGAGGAATGAGCAGTTCTTC.

The chain has TRBV25-1 and TRBJ1-1; 7 positions match TRBD1. Losses at the gene ends were 3 bases for V and 0 bases for J; bases not matched to a gene: 10. This CDR3 comprises 17 residues. The V gene's germline CDR1 is MGHDK and CDR2 SYGVNS. The CDR3 coding sequence is TGTGCCAGCAGTGATAGTCTAGGGGGCTGGGTGAACACTGAAGCTTTCTTT. Translation gives CASSDSLGGWVNTEAFF.

V is TRBV9 and J is TRBJ2-5; either TRBD1 or TRBD2 may fit D (5 bases each). Germline values: CDR1 SGDLS, CDR2 YYNGEE. The CDR3 runs 15 residues. V lost 2 bases and J 2 bases, leaving 13 bases between the germline ends. The CDR3 DNA reads as TGTGCCAGCAGCGTTGATCGGGACCCTCAAGAGACCCAGTACTTC. As protein: CASSVDRDPQETQYF.

The genes are TRBV12-3 or TRBV12-4 and TRBJ2-5; D not resolved. This CDR3 spans 13 amino acids. V dropped 1 base and J dropped 5 bases, with 8 bases sitting between them. In nucleotides, the CDR3 is TGTGCCAGCAGTTTAGAGGTTCTGGAGACCCAGTACTTC. Translation gives CASSLEVLETQYF.

This clonotype occurred many times. The J gene is TRBJ2-7, the V gene TRBV7-9; D unresolved. The CDR3 loop spans 12 amino acids. The germline CDR1 and CDR2 sequences are SEHNR and FQNEAQ (reference sequence). Trimming cost V 5 bases and J 3 bases, with 8 bases left between them. CDR3: CASSLENYEQYF. For the CDR3, the DNA is TGTGCCAGCAGCCTTGAGAACTACGAGCAGTACTTC.

The rearrangement uses TRBV19 and TRBJ2-6, with D maybe TRBD1 (5 bases). Germline V gives CDR1 LNHDA, CDR2 SQIVND (reference sequence). The CDR3 is 15 amino acids. Trimming took off 5 bases at V and 0 bases at J, with 8 bases between the two ends. The CDR3 DNA sequence: TGTGCCAGTAGTGCCGACAGCTCTGGGGCCAACGTCCTGACTTTC. It yields the protein CASSADSSGANVLTF.

A few counts support this clonotype. This chain connects TRBV6-2 or TRBV6-3 to TRBJ1-1; TRBD1 agrees at 12 bases. This CDR3 has 18 amino acids. J gave up 3 bases and V 0 bases, and 8 bases lay outside the gene matches. The V gene's germline CDR1 is MNHEY and CDR2 SVGEGT. The CDR3 coding sequence is TGTGCCAGCAGTTACTCATGGGACAGGGGGCTCGAGGACACTGAAGCTTTCTTT. Protein: CASSYSWDRGLEDTEAFF.